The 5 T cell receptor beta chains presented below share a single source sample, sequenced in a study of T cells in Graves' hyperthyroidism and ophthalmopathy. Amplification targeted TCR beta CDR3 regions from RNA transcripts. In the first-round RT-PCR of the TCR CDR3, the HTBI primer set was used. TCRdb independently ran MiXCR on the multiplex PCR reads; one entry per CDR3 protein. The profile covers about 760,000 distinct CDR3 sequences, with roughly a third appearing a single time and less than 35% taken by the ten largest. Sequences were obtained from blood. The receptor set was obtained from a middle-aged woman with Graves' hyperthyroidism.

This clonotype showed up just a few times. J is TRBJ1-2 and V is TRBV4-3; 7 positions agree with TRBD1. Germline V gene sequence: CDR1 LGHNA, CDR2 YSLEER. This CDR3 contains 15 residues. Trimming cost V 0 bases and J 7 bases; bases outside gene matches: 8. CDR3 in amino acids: CASSQERTGLTGYTF. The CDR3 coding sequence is TGCGCCAGCAGCCAAGAAAGGACAGGTTTAACTGGCTACACCTTC.

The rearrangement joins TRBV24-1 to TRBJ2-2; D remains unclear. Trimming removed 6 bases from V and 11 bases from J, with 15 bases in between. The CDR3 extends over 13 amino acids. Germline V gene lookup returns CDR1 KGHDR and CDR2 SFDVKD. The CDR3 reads CATSSVPWRELFF. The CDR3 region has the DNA TGTGCCACCAGTAGCGTGCCATGGAGAGAGCTGTTTTTT.

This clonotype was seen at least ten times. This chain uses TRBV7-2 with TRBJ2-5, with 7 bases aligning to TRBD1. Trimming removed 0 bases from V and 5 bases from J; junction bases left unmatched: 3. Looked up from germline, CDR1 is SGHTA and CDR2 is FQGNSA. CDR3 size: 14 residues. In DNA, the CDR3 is TGTGCCAGCAGCTTAGCAGGGGGCTCGGAGACCCAGTACTTC. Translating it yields CASSLAGGSETQYF.

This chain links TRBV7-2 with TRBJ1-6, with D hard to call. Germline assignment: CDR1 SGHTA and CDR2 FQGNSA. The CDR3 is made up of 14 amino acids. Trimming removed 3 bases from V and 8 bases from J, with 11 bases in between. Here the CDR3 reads CASSLGYSDSPLHF. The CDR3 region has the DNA TGTGCCAGCAGCTTGGGGTATTCAGATTCACCCCTCCACTTT.

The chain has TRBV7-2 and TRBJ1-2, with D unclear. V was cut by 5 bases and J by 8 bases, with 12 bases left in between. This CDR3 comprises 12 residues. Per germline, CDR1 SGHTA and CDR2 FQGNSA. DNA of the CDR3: TGTGCCAGCAGCGCCTTTCCCGAAGGCTACACCTTC. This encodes CASSAFPEGYTF.